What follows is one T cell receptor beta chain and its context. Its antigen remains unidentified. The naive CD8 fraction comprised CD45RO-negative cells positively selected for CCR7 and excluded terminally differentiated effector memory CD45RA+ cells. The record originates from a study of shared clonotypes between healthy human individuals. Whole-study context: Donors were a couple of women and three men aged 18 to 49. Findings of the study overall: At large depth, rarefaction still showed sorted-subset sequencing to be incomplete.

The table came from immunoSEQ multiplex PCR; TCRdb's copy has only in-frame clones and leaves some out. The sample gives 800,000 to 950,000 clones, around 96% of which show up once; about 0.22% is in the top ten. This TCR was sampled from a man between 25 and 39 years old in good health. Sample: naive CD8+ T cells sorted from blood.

The CDR3 is CASSLFAAAGQPQHF. For the CDR3, the DNA is TGTGCCAGCAGTTTATTTGCCGCGGCGGGGCAGCCCCAGCATTTT. The V gene is TRBV27, the J gene TRBJ1-5, with D unclear. CDR3 length equals 15 residues. The ends were cut back, 1 base at V and 7 bases at J, with 14 bases in the middle. Germline loops: CDR1 MNHEY, CDR2 SMNVEV (reference sequence).